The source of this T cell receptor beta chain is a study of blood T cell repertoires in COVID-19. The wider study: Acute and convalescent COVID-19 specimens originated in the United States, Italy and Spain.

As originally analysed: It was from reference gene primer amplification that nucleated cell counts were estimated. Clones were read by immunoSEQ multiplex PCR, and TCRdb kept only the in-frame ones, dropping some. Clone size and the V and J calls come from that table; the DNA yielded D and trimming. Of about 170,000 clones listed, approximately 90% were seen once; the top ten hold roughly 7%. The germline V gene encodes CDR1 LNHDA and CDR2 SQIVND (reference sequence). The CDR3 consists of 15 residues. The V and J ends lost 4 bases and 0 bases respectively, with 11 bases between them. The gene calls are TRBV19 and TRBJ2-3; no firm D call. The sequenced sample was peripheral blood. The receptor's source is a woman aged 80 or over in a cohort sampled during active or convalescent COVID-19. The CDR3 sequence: CASSTPRQSTDTQYF. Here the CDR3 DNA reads TGTGCCAGTAGTACACCCAGGCAGAGCACAGATACGCAGTATTTT.